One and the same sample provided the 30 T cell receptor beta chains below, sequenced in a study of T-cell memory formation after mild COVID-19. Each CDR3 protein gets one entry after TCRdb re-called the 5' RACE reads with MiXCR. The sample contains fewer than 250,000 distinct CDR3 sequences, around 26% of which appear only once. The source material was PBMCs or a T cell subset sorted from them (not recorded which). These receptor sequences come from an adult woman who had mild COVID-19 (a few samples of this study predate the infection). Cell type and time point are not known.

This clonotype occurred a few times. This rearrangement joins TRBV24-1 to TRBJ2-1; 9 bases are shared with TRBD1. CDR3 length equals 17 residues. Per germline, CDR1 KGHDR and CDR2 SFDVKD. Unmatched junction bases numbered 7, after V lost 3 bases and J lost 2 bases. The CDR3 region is CATSDPGQGNTYNEQFF. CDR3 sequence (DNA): TGTGCCACCAGTGATCCGGGACAGGGAAATACCTACAATGAGCAGTTCTTC.

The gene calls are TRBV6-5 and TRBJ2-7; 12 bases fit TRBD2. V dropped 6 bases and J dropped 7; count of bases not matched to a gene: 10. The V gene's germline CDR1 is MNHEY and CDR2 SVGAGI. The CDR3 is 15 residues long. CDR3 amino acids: CASRSWTSGVEEQYF. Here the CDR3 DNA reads TGTGCCAGCAGGTCCTGGACTAGCGGGGTAGAAGAGCAGTACTTC.

CDR3 amino acids: CATSRDLGRDTQYF. Written as DNA, the CDR3 is TGTGCCACCAGCAGAGATTTAGGGAGAGATACGCAGTATTTT. The chain is built from TRBV15 and TRBJ2-3; tentative D call: TRBD2 (5 bases). The ends were cut back, 0 bases at V and 5 bases at J, with 9 bases in the middle. The CDR3 has 14 amino acids. Germline loops: CDR1 LNHNV, CDR2 YYDKDF (reference sequence). The complete variable domain, with remaining parts taken from reference TRBV15 and TRBJ2-3, reads DAMVIQNPRYQVTQFGKPVTLSCSQTLNHNVMYWYQQKSSQAPKLLFHYYDKDFNNEADTPDNFQSRRPNTSFCFLDIRSPGLGDTAMYLCATSRDLGRDTQYFGPGTRLTVL.

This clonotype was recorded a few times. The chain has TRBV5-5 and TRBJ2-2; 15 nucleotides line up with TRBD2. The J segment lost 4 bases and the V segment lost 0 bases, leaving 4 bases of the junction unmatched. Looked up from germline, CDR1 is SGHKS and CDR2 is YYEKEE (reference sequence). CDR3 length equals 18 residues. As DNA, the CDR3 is TGTGCCAGCAGCTTGGTGGGACTAGCGGGAGGATTCACCGGGGAGCTGTTTTTT. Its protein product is CASSLVGLAGGFTGELFF.

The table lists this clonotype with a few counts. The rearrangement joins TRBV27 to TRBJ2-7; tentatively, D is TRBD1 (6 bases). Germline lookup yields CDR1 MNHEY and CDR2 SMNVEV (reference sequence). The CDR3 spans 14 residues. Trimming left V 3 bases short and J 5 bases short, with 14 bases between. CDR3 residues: CASSFLGDTDEQYF. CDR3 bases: TGTGCCAGCAGTTTCTTGGGGGACACTGACGAGCAGTACTTC.

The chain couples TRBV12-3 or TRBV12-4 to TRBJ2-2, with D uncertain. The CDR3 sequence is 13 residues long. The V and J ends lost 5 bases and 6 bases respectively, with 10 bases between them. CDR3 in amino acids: CASSPILPGELFF. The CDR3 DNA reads TGTGCCAGCAGTCCGATCCTACCCGGGGAGCTGTTTTTT.

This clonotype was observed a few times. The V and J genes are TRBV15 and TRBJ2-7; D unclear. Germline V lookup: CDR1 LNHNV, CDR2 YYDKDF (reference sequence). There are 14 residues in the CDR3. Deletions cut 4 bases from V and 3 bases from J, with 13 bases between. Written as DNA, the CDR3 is TGTGCCACCAGCACCCAGTGGGGAAACTACGAGCAGTACTTC. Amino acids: CATSTQWGNYEQYF. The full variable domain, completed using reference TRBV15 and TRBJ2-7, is DAMVIQNPRYQVTQFGKPVTLSCSQTLNHNVMYWYQQKSSQAPKLLFHYYDKDFNNEADTPDNFQSRRPNTSFCFLDIRSPGLGDTAMYLCATSTQWGNYEQYFGPGTRLTVT.

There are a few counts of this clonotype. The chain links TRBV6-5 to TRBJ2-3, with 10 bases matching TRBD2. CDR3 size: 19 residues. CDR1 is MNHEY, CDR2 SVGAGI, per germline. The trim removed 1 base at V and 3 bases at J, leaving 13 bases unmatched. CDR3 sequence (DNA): TGTGCCAGCAGTTACTTTCTTCCTAGCGGGAGATTAGTAACAGATACGCAGTATTTT. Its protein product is CASSYFLPSGRLVTDTQYF.

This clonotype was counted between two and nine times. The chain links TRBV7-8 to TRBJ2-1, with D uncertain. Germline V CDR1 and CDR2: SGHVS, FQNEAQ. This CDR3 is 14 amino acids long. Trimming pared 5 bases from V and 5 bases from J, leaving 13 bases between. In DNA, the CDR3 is TGTGCCAGCAGCCCACGGACCAACGACAATGAGCAGTTCTTC. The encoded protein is CASSPRTNDNEQFF.

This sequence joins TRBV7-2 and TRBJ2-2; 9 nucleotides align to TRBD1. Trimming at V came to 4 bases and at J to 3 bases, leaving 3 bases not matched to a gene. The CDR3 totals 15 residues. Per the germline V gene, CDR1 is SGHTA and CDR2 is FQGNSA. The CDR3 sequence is CASSWGQGDTGELFF. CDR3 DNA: TGTGCCAGCAGCTGGGGACAGGGAGACACCGGGGAGCTGTTTTTT.

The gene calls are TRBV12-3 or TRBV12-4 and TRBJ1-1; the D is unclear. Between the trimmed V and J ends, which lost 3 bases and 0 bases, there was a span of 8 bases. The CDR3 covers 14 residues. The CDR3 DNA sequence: TGTGCCAGCAGTTTGGTGCCTATGAACACTGAAGCTTTCTTT. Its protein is CASSLVPMNTEAFF.

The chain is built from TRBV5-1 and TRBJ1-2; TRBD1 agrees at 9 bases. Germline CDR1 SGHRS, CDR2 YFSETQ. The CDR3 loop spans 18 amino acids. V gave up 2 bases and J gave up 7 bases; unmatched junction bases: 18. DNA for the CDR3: TGCGCCAGCAGCTTCGTGACCGGGACAGGGCCCCAGCTCTTTGGCTACACCTTC. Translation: CASSFVTGTGPQLFGYTF.

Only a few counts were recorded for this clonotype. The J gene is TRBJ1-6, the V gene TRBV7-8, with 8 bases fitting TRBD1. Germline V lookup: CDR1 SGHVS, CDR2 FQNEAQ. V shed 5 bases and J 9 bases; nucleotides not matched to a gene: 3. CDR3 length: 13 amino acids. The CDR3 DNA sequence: TGTGCCAGCAGCATGGACAGGGTTTCACCCCTCCACTTT. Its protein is CASSMDRVSPLHF.

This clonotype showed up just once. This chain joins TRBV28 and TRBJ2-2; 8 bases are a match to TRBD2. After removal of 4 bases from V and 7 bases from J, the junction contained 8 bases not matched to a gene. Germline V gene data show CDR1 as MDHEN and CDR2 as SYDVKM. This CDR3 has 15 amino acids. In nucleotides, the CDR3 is TGTGCCAGCAGTTCACCGGGAGGGCCCATCGGGGAGCTGTTTTTT. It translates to CASSSPGGPIGELFF.

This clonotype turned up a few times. The CDR3 nucleotides are TGCGCCAGCAGCTCCGGGCACAGGGATTCCGGGGAGCTGTTTTTT. Protein sequence: CASSSGHRDSGELFF. The chain joins TRBV5-1 to TRBJ2-2, with a weak D call TRBD1 (6 bases). The CDR3 loop spans 15 amino acids. In germline, CDR1 is SGHRS, CDR2 YFSETQ. Trimming cost V 3 bases and J 6 bases, with 15 bases left between them. The full variable domain, in which reference TRBV5-1 and TRBJ2-2 provide the parts outside the CDR3, is KAGVTQTPRYLIKTRGQQVTLSCSPISGHRSVSWYQQTPGQGLQFLFEYFSETQRNKGNFPGRFSGRQFSNSRSEMNVSTLELGDSALYLCASSSGHRDSGELFFGEGSRLTVL.

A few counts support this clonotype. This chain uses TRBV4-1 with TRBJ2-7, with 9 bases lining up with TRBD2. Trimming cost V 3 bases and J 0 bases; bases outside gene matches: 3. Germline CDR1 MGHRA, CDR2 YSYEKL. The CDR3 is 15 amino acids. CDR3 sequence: CASSQPAGGSYEQYF. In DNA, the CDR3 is TGCGCCAGCAGCCAGCCAGCGGGGGGCTCCTACGAGCAGTACTTC.

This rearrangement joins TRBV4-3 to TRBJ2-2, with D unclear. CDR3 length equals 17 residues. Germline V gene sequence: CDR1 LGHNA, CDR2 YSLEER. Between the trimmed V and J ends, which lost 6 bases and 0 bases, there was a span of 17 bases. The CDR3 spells CASRDTLDASNTGELFF. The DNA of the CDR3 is TGCGCCAGCAGGGATACGTTAGACGCTTCGAACACCGGGGAGCTGTTTTTT.

The CDR3 is CASSYPLLGGSYEQYF. The CDR3 DNA sequence: TGTGCCAGCAGTTACCCCCTCCTTGGAGGCTCCTACGAGCAGTACTTC. The chain recombines TRBV6-2 or TRBV6-3 with TRBJ2-7, with D possibly TRBD2 on 5 matching bases. V lost 2 bases, J lost 0 bases, and 14 bases lay in between. Germline V CDR1 and CDR2: MNHEY, SVGEGT. The CDR3 sequence is 16 residues long.

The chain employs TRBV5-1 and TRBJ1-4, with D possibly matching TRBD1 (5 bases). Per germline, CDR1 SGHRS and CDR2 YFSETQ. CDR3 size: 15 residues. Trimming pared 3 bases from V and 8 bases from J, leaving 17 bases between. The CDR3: CASSSSGALEEKLFF. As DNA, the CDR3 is TGCGCCAGCAGCTCCTCCGGGGCTCTTGAAGAAAAACTGTTTTTT. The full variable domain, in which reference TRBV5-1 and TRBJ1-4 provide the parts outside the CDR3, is KAGVTQTPRYLIKTRGQQVTLSCSPISGHRSVSWYQQTPGQGLQFLFEYFSETQRNKGNFPGRFSGRQFSNSRSEMNVSTLELGDSALYLCASSSSGALEEKLFFGSGTQLSVL.

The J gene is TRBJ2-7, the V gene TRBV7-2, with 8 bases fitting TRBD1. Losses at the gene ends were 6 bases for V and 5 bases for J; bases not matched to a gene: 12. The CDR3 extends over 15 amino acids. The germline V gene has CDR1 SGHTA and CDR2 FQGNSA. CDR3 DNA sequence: TGTGCCAGCAGTCACGGCTGGGGACAGGCGGACGAGCAGTACTTC. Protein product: CASSHGWGQADEQYF.

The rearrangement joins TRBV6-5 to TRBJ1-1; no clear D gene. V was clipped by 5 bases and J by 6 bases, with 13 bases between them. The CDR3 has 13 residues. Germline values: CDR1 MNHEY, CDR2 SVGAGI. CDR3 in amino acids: CASSPRLGSEAFF. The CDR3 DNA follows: TGTGCCAGCAGTCCTCGACTTGGGTCTGAAGCTTTCTTT.

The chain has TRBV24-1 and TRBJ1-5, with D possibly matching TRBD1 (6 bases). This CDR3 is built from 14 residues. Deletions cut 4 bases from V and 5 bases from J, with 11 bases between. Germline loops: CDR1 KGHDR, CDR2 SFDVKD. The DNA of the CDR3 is TGTGCCACCAGTGAAACAGGGCTTGATCAGCCCCAGCATTTT. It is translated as CATSETGLDQPQHF.

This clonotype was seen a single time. DNA for the CDR3: TGTGCCAGCAGATCCGGTAGTCAGACAGGGGGCAGAGACAATGAGCAGTTCTTC. Translation gives CASRSGSQTGGRDNEQFF. The chain couples TRBV2 to TRBJ2-1; TRBD1 matches 10 bases. CDR1 is SNHLY, CDR2 FYNNEI, per germline. The junction had 16 bases not matched to a gene; V was cut back by 6 bases and J by 5 bases. This CDR3 has 18 amino acids.

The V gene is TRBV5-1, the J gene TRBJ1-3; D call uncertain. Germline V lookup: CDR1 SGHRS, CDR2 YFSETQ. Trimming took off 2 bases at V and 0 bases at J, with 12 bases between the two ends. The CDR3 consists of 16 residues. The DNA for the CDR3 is TGCGCCAGCAGCTTACGGACGGAGAACTCTGGAAACACCATATATTTT. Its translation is CASSLRTENSGNTIYF.

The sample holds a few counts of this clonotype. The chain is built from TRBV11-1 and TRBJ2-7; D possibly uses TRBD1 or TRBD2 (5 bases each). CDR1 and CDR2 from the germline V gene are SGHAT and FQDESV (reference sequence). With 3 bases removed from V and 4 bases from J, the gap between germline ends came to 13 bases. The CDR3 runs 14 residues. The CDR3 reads CASSFLGPLYEQYF. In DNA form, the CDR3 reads TGTGCCAGCAGCTTTCTGGGACCATTATACGAGCAGTACTTC. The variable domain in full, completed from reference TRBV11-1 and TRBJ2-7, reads EAEVAQSPRYKITEKSQAVAFWCDPISGHATLYWYRQILGQGPELLVQFQDESVVDDSQLPKDRFSAERLKGVDSTLKIQPAELGDSAMYLCASSFLGPLYEQYFGPGTRLTVT.

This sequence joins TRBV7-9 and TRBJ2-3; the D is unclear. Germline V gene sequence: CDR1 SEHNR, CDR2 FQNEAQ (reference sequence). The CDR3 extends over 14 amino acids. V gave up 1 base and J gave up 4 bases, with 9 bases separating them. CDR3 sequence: CASSLGFPADTQYF. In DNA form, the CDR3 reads TGTGCCAGCAGCTTAGGGTTCCCGGCAGATACGCAGTATTTT.

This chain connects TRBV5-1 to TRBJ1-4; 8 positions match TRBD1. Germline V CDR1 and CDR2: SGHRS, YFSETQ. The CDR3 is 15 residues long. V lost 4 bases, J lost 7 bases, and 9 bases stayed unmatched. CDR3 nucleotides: TGCGCCAGCAGCGGGGCTGGACAGGGCGGTGAAAAACTGTTTTTT. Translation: CASSGAGQGGEKLFF. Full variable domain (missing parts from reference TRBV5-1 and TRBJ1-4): KAGVTQTPRYLIKTRGQQVTLSCSPISGHRSVSWYQQTPGQGLQFLFEYFSETQRNKGNFPGRFSGRQFSNSRSEMNVSTLELGDSALYLCASSGAGQGGEKLFFGSGTQLSVL.

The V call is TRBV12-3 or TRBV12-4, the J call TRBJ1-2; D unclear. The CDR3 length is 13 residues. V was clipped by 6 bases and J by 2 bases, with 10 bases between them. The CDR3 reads CASSLRRNYGYTF. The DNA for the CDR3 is TGTGCCAGCAGCCTCAGGCGCAACTATGGCTACACCTTC.

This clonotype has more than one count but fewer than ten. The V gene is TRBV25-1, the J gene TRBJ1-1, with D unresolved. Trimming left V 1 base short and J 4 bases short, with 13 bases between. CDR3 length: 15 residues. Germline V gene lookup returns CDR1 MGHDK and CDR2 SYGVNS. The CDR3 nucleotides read TGTGCCAGCAGTGAATTCGGGCGGATAGCCACTGAAGCTTTCTTT. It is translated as CASSEFGRIATEAFF.

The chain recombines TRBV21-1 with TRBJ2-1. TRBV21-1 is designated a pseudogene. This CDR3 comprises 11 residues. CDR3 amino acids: CASSRLNEQFF. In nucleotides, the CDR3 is TGTGCCAGCAGCAGGCTTAATGAGCAGTTCTTC.